One and the same sample provided the 14 T cell receptor beta chains below, sequenced in a study of cytomegalovirus exposure and HLA in healthy donors. Using immunoSEQ multiplex PCR, the repertoire was profiled, and TCRdb retains in-frame clones only, with some absent. Of 160,000 or so clones in the sample, 70% to 90% were seen once. Sequencing was carried out using PBMCs. Receptors were obtained from a man aged 18 to 29 in good health and CMV-seronegative.

This clone occurred a few times. V and J are TRBV7-9 and TRBJ2-7; TRBD2 might be the D (5 bases). The CDR3 spans 16 residues. CDR1 and CDR2 (germline): SEHNR, FQNEAQ (reference sequence). V lost 5 bases, J lost 0 bases, and 17 bases lay in between. The CDR3 sequence: CASSPRIGLSSYEQYF. CDR3 DNA sequence: TGTGCCAGCAGCCCCCGGATCGGACTGAGCTCCTACGAGCAGTACTTC.

The chain combines TRBV29-1 with TRBJ2-1, with 9 nucleotides matching TRBD2. Germline CDR1 and CDR2: SQVTM and ANQGSEA. Trimming took 3 bases from V and 4 from J; bases not matched to a gene: 7. The CDR3 has 15 amino acids. CDR3 DNA sequence: TGCAGCGTTGAGGGAAAGCGGGGGGTTTACAATGAGCAGTTCTTC. It specifies CSVEGKRGVYNEQFF.

This rearrangement joins TRBV11-3 to TRBJ2-1; 9 bases are a match to TRBD1. CDR1 and CDR2 (germline): SGHNT, YENEEA. The CDR3 sequence is 14 residues long. Germline trimming cut 1 base from V and 5 bases from J; bases unmatched to any gene: 0. CDR3 in DNA: TGTGCCAGCAGCTTAGGACAGGGGGACAATGAGCAGTTCTTC. This codes for CASSLGQGDNEQFF. The full variable domain, rest sourced from reference TRBV11-3 and TRBJ2-1, is EAGVVQSPRYKIIEKKQPVAFWCNPISGHNTLYWYLQNLGQGPELLIRYENEEAVDDSQLPKDRFSAERLKGVDSTLKIQPAELGDSAVYLCASSLGQGDNEQFFGPGTRLTVL.

In this sample, this clone turned up once. The rearrangement uses TRBV4-2 and TRBJ2-3, with 8 nucleotides matching TRBD2. The CDR3 contains 15 residues. CDR1 and CDR2 (germline): LGHNA, YNFKEQ. Trimming took 2 bases from V and 8 from J; bases not matched to a gene: 9. CDR3 bases: TGTGCCAGCAGCCAACCGGGACTAGATTTGGTTACGCAGTATTTT. Protein product: CASSQPGLDLVTQYF.

This clone turned up a few times. V gene TRBV5-1 combines with J gene TRBJ2-2, with a weak D call TRBD2 (6 bases). The CDR3 runs to 16 residues. The V end lost 0 bases, the J end lost 3 bases, and 12 bases lay between the germline ends. Germline V gene data show CDR1 as SGHRS and CDR2 as YFSETQ. The CDR3 spells CASSLGGTDHTGELFF. CDR3 sequence (DNA): TGCGCCAGCAGCTTGGGCGGGACGGACCACACCGGGGAGCTGTTTTTT.

CDR3 bases: TGTGCCAGCAGCTTGGAGAGCAGGGACTATGGCTACACCTTC. Translation gives CASSLESRDYGYTF. The chain carries TRBV5-5 and TRBJ1-2, with D perhaps TRBD1 (5 bases). CDR1 SGHKS and CDR2 YYEKEE come from the germline V gene (reference sequence). The CDR3 runs 14 residues. The ends were cut back, 0 bases at V and 3 bases at J, with 9 bases in the middle.

Comment on this clone: A junction boundary mismatches the germline segment, possibly from a read error. The chain carries TRBV7-7 and TRBJ2-1; 12 nucleotides line up with TRBD2. CDR1 is SSHAT, CDR2 FNYEAQ, per germline (reference sequence). The CDR3 runs to 15 residues. The CDR3 sequence: CASSQTSGSVNEQFF. CDR3 DNA: TGTGCTAGCAGTCAGACTAGCGGGAGTGTCAATGAGCAGTTCTTC.

For this clone: A junction boundary mismatches the germline segment, possibly from a read error. The rearrangement uses TRBV7-7 and TRBJ1-1; possible D gene TRBD1, 5 bases. Looked up from germline, CDR1 is SSHAT and CDR2 is FNYEAQ (reference sequence). CDR3 length equals 14 residues. As DNA, the CDR3 is TGTGCTAGCAGCTTGGCTCACAGCAAGGGGAAAGCTTTCTTT. It is translated as CASSLAHSKGKAFF.

J is TRBJ1-1 and V is TRBV7-9; D is possibly TRBD1 (6 bases). CDR1 SEHNR and CDR2 FQNEAQ come from the germline V gene (reference sequence). Trimming removed 10 bases at V and 1 base at J, with 13 bases between. The length of the CDR3 is 13 residues. CDR3 sequence (DNA): TGTGCCACCACAGGGTACGGGAACACTGAAGCTTTCTTT. Residues: CATTGYGNTEAFF.

J is TRBJ2-7 and V is TRBV19, with D hard to call. With 4 bases removed from V and 3 bases from J, the gap between germline ends came to 10 bases. There are 13 residues in the CDR3. The germline gives CDR1 LNHDA, CDR2 SQIVND (reference sequence). The CDR3 spells CASSTSQFYEQYF. The CDR3 coding sequence is TGTGCCAGTAGTACCTCACAGTTCTACGAGCAGTACTTC.

The chain is built from TRBV13 and TRBJ2-3; TRBD2 matches 9 bases. Germline lookup yields CDR1 PRHDT and CDR2 FYEKMQ (reference sequence). The CDR3 spans 16 residues. Trimming removed 1 base from V and 2 bases from J; junction bases left unmatched: 4. DNA of the CDR3: TGTGCCAGCAGCTTAGAACCTAGCGGGGTCACAGATACGCAGTATTTT. Amino acids: CASSLEPSGVTDTQYF. The complete variable domain, with remaining parts taken from reference TRBV13 and TRBJ2-3, reads AAGVIQSPRHLIKEKRETATLKCYPIPRHDTVYWYQQGPGQDPQFLISFYEKMQSDKGSIPDRFSAQQFSDYHSELNMSSLELGDSALYFCASSLEPSGVTDTQYFGPGTRLTVL.

The chain is built from TRBV5-4 and TRBJ1-3, with unresolved D. Germline V gene data show CDR1 as SGHNT and CDR2 as YYREEE (reference sequence). CDR3 length equals 14 residues. V lost 1 base and J 0 bases, leaving 5 bases between the germline ends. The CDR3 protein is CASSLSLSGNTIYF. CDR3 nucleotide sequence: TGTGCCAGCAGCTTGTCCCTCTCTGGAAACACCATATATTTT.

The chain employs TRBV6-5 and TRBJ2-7, with 8 bases matching TRBD1. Unmatched junction bases numbered 9, after V lost 4 bases and J lost 4 bases. Germline assignment: CDR1 MNHEY and CDR2 SVGAGI. The CDR3 covers 15 residues. The CDR3 coding sequence is TGTGCCAGCAGTTTTCTACTGGACAGGGTATACGAGCAGTACTTC. It specifies CASSFLLDRVYEQYF.

The chain carries TRBV7-9 and TRBJ2-7; 9 nucleotides agree with TRBD1. The J segment lost 4 bases and the V segment lost 5 bases, leaving 6 bases of the junction unmatched. The CDR3 length is 14 residues. Germline-derived CDR1 and CDR2 are SEHNR and FQNEAQ (reference sequence). The CDR3 nucleotides read TGTGCCAGCAGCCTACAGGGGGCGGAGTACGAGCAGTACTTC. This codes for CASSLQGAEYEQYF.